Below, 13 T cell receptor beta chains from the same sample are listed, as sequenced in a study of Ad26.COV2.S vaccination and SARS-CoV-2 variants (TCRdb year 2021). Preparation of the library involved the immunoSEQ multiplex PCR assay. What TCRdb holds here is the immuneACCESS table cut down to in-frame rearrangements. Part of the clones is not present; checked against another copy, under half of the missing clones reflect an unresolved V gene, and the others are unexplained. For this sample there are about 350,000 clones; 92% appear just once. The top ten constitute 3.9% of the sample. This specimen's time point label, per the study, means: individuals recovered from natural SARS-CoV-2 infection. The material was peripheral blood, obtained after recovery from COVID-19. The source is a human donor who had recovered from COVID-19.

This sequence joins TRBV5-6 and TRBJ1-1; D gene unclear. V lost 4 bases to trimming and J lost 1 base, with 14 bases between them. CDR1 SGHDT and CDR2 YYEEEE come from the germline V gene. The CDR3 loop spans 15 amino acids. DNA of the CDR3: TGTGCCAGCAGCGCACCCAGTGAGGCGAACACTGAAGCTTTCTTT. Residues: CASSAPSEANTEAFF.

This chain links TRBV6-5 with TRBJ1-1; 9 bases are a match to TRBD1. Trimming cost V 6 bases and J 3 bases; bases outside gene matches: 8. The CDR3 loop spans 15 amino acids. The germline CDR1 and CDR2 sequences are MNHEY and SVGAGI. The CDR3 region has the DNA TGTGCCAGCAGCTATGGGGACAGGGAGTACACTGAAGCTTTCTTT. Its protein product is CASSYGDREYTEAFF.

CDR3 region: CASSNPHTDTQYF. CDR3 bases: TGTGCCAGCTCTAACCCCCACACAGATACGCAGTATTTT. The V gene is TRBV27, the J gene TRBJ2-3, with no clear D. Deletions cut 8 bases from V and 2 bases from J, with 11 bases between. Looked up from germline, CDR1 is MNHEY and CDR2 is SMNVEV (reference sequence). The CDR3 is 13 amino acids.

The DNA of the CDR3 is TGTGCCAGCAGTCACTTTACGGGGAACACTGAAGCTTTCTTT. This codes for CASSHFTGNTEAFF. The V and J genes are TRBV27 and TRBJ1-1; no definite D call. V was pared by 5 bases and J by 1 base, with 11 bases between. Germline V gives CDR1 MNHEY, CDR2 SMNVEV (reference sequence). CDR3 size: 14 residues.

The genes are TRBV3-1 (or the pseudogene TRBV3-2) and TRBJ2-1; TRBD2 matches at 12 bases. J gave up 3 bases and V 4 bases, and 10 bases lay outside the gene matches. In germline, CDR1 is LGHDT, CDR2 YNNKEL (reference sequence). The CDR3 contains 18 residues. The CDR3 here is CASSPKTRLAGDYNEQFF. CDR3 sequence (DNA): TGTGCCAGCAGCCCAAAAACTCGACTAGCGGGGGACTACAATGAGCAGTTCTTC.

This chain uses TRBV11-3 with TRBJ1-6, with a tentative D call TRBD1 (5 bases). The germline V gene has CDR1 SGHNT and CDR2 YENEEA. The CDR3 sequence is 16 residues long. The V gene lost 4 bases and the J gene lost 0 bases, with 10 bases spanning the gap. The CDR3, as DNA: TGTGCCAGCAGCTGGACACCTAGCTCCTATAATTCACCCCTCCACTTT. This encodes CASSWTPSSYNSPLHF.

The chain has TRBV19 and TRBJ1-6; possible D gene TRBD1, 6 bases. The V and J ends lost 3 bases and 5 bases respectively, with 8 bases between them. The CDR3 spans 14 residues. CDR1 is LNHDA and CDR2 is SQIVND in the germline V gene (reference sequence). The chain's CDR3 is CASSIAGDNSPLHF. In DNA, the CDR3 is TGTGCCAGTAGTATTGCAGGGGATAATTCACCCCTCCACTTT. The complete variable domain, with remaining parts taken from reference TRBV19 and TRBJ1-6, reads DGGITQSPKYLFRKEGQNVTLSCEQNLNHDAMYWYRQDPGQGLRLIYYSQIVNDFQKGDIAEGYSVSREKKESFPLTVTSAQKNPTAFYLCASSIAGDNSPLHFGNGTRLTVT.

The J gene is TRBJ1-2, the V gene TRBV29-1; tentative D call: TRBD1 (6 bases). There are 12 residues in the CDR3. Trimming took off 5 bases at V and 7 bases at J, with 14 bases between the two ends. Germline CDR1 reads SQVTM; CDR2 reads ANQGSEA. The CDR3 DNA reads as TGCAGCGTTTCTATCAGGGGAGGTGGCTACACCTTC. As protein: CSVSIRGGGYTF.

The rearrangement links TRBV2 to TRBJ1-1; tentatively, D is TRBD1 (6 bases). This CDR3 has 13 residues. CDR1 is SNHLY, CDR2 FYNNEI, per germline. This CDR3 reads CASGTPMNTEAFF. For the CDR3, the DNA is TGTGCGTCCGGGACACCCATGAACACTGAAGCTTTCTTT.

CDR3 in amino acids: CASSPRGGDGGYTF. In nucleotides, the CDR3 is TGCGCCAGCAGCCCGAGGGGGGGGGATGGCGGCTACACCTTC. The gene calls are TRBV5-1 and TRBJ1-2, with D perhaps matching TRBD1 (6 bases). Per the germline V gene, CDR1 is SGHRS and CDR2 is YFSETQ. Trimming took 4 bases from V and 8 from J, leaving 18 bases between them. CDR3 size: 14 residues.

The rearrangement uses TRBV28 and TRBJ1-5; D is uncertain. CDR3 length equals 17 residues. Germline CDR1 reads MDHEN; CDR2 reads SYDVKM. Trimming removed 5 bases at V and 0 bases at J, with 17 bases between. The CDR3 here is CASSPWEGSPSNQPQHF. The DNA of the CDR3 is TGTGCCAGCAGTCCTTGGGAGGGCTCCCCTAGCAATCAGCCCCAGCATTTT.

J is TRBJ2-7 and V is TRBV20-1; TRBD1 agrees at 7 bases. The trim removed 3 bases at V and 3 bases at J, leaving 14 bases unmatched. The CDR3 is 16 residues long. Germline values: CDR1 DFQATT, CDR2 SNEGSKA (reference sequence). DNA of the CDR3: TGCAGTGCTAGTACTAGGGGGCGGAAGGGGAACTACGAGCAGTACTTC. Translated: CSASTRGRKGNYEQYF.

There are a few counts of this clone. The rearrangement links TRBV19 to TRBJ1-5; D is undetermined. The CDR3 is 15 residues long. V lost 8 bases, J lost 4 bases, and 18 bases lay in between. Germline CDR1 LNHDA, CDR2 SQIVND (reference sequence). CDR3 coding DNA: TGTGCCAGTCTTATCACCGGGTCCGGGAATCAGCCCCAGCATTTT. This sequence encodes CASLITGSGNQPQHF.